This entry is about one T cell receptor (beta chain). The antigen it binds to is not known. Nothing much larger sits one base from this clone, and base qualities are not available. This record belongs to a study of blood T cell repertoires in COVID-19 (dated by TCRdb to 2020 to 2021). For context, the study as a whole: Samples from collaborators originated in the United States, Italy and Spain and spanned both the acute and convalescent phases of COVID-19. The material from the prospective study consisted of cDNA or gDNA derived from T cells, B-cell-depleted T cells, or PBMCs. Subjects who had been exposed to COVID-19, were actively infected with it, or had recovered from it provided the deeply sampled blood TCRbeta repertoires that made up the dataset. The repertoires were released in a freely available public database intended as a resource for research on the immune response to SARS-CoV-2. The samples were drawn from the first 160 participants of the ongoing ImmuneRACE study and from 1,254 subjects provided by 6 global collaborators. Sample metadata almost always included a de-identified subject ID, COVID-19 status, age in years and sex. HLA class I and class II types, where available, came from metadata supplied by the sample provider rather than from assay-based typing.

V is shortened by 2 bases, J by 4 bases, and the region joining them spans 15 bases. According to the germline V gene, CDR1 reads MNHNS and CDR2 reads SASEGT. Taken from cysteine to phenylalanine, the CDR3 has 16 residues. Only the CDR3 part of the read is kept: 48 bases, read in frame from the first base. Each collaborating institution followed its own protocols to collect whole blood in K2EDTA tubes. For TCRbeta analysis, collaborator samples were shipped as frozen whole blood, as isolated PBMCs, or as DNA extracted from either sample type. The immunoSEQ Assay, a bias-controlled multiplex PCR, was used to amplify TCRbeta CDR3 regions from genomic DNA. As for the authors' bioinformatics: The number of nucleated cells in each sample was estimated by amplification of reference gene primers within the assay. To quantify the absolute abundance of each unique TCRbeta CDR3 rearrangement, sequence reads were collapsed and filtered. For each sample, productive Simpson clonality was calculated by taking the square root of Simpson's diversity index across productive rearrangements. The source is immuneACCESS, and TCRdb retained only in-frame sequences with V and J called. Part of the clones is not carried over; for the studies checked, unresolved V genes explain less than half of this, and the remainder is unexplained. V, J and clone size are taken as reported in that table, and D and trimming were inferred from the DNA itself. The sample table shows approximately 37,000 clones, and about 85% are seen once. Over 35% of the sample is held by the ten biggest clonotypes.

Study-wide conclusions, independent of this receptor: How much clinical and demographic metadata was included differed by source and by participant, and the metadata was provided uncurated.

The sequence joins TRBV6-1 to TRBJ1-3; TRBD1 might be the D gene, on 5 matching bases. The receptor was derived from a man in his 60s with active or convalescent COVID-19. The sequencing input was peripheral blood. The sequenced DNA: TGTGCCAGCAGTGAACTTTCCGGGGGTTCCGGAAACACCATATATTTT. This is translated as CASSELSGGSGNTIYF.